This passage covers 10 T cell receptor beta chains from one sample sequenced in a study of blood T cell repertoires in COVID-19. The method was immunoSEQ multiplex PCR; TCRdb's version includes in-frame clones alone and lacks a portion of them. The sample has 150,000 to 200,000 clones; about 88% are singletons. Specimen: PBMCs or T cells enriched from blood (not recorded which). These TCRs come from a woman aged 18-29 years who had recovered from COVID-19.

The gene calls are TRBV19 and TRBJ1-1; TRBD1 is a possible D gene (5 bases). This CDR3 has 15 residues. The V and J ends lost 7 bases and 4 bases respectively, with 19 bases between them. Germline V gene lookup returns CDR1 LNHDA and CDR2 SQIVND (reference sequence). This CDR3 is CASTQLGPGGTEAFF. CDR3 sequence (DNA): TGTGCCAGTACCCAATTGGGCCCGGGGGGCACTGAAGCTTTCTTT.

This clone was recorded only once. The chain employs TRBV3-1 (or the pseudogene TRBV3-2) and TRBJ2-1; D gene uncertain. This CDR3 comprises 13 residues. Germline CDR1 LGHDT, CDR2 YNNKEL (reference sequence). Trimming removed 1 base at V and 5 bases at J, with 6 bases between. Written as DNA, the CDR3 is TGTGCCAGCAGCCAAGTAGTGAACAATGAGCAGTTCTTC. Its translation: CASSQVVNNEQFF.

This clone was seen a few times. The chain couples TRBV28 to TRBJ1-3; D is perhaps TRBD1 (5 bases). There are 16 residues in the CDR3. The germline CDR1 and CDR2 sequences are MDHEN and SYDVKM. Trimming took 4 bases from V and 2 from J, leaving 15 bases between them. CDR3 residues: CASSSPGGRAGNTIYF. CDR3 DNA: TGTGCCAGCAGTTCCCCTGGGGGGAGGGCTGGAAACACCATATATTTT.

The chain employs TRBV6-5 and TRBJ1-6; 7 positions match TRBD1. The J segment lost 7 bases and the V segment lost 7 bases, leaving 4 bases of the junction unmatched. Germline V gene lookup returns CDR1 MNHEY and CDR2 SVGAGI. The CDR3 spans 13 residues. Here the CDR3 reads CASTRDSNSPLHF. In DNA, the CDR3 is TGTGCCAGCACTCGGGACAGCAATTCACCCCTCCACTTT.

The chain combines TRBV9 with TRBJ2-2, with TRBD1 as a possible D gene (6 bases). This CDR3 contains 16 residues. The germline V and J ends were trimmed by 0 bases and 6 bases, with 15 bases remaining between them. In germline, CDR1 is SGDLS, CDR2 YYNGEE. CDR3 nucleotides: TGTGCCAGCAGCGTAGCTCAGGGGACAAATCCCGGGGAGCTGTTTTTT. It codes for CASSVAQGTNPGELFF.

V gene TRBV6-5 combines with J gene TRBJ2-1, with D possibly matching TRBD1 (6 bases). The germline V gene encodes CDR1 MNHEY and CDR2 SVGAGI. V was clipped by 5 bases and J by 4 bases, with 9 bases between them. This CDR3 is built from 13 residues. CDR3 amino acids: CASSQRGYNEQFF. CDR3 sequence (DNA): TGTGCCAGCAGTCAAAGGGGGTACAATGAGCAGTTCTTC.

The chain couples TRBV7-9 to TRBJ1-2; 7 nucleotides agree with TRBD1. CDR3 length: 15 residues. The germline CDR1 and CDR2 sequences are SEHNR and FQNEAQ (reference sequence). V shed 5 bases, J shed 4 bases, and the junction held 10 bases outside the gene matches. CDR3 protein: CASSPSGTEGYGYTF. The CDR3 coding sequence is TGTGCCAGCAGCCCCTCCGGGACAGAGGGCTATGGCTACACCTTC.

This clone was observed once. The rearrangement links TRBV4-1 to TRBJ1-2; TRBD1 might be the D (6 bases). This CDR3 is 14 amino acids long. V lost 4 bases and J 4 bases, leaving 13 bases between the germline ends. Germline V CDR1 and CDR2: MGHRA, YSYEKL. The CDR3 region is CASSPRDIPYGYTF. CDR3 nucleotides: TGCGCCAGCAGCCCCCGGGACATTCCCTATGGCTACACCTTC.

The chain recombines TRBV15 with TRBJ1-1, with TRBD1 identical over 7 bases. This CDR3 is 15 amino acids long. The germline gives CDR1 LNHNV, CDR2 YYDKDF (reference sequence). J lost 0 bases, V lost 3 bases, and 4 bases had no gene match. The CDR3 nucleotides are TGTGCCACCAGCAGGGACAGGACCTTGAACACTGAAGCTTTCTTT. This gives the protein CATSRDRTLNTEAFF.

The chain joins TRBV15 to TRBJ2-7, with a tentative D call TRBD2 (5 bases). Germline CDR1 is LNHNV and CDR2 is YYDKDF (reference sequence). There are 15 residues in the CDR3. With 9 bases removed from V and 5 bases from J, the gap between germline ends came to 23 bases. In nucleotides, the CDR3 is TGTGCCACACGGACTGTCCCAGGAACCCCCCACGAGCAGTACTTC. Translation: CATRTVPGTPHEQYF. Together with reference TRBV15 and TRBJ2-7, the CDR3 gives the full variable domain: DAMVIQNPRYQVTQFGKPVTLSCSQTLNHNVMYWYQQKSSQAPKLLFHYYDKDFNNEADTPDNFQSRRPNTSFCFLDIRSPGLGDTAMYLCATRTVPGTPHEQYFGPGTRLTVT.